This record covers a single T cell receptor beta chain. The source of the sample is a study of blood T cell repertoires in COVID-19. Looking at the study overall: From T cells, B-cell-depleted T cells, or PBMCs came the material, which was cDNA or gDNA.

Categorization into cohorts depended on clinical history that participants reported. This table comes from immunoSEQ multiplex PCR, and its TCRdb copy is limited to in-frame clones, with some not included. The sample lists 250,000 to 300,000 clones, just over 90% occurring once. Germline lookup yields CDR1 SGHKS and CDR2 YYEKEE (reference sequence). This CDR3 region has 13 residues. The V end lost 2 bases, the J end lost 1 base, and 6 bases lay between the germline ends. The chain is built from TRBV5-5 and TRBJ1-1, with D unresolved. The clonotype originates from a woman aged 40 to 55 with acute COVID-19. Sequenced input: PBMCs or T cells enriched from blood (not recorded which). The chain's CDR3 is CASSFTRNTEAFF. As DNA, the CDR3 is TGTGCCAGCAGCTTCACACGGAACACTGAAGCTTTCTTT.